This T cell receptor beta chain was sequenced for a study of blood T cells in healthy people across ages. Overall study findings and caveats: Per million T cells, the diversity of TCR beta decreased roughly linearly as age advanced.

Alongside a J-beta primer mix, a sample-barcoded 5' primer served in a second PCR lasting 7 to 11 cycles. Per-sample output comprised a minimum of 2.5 million paired-end reads containing CDR3. TCRdb analysed the 5' RACE reads with MiXCR anew, one entry per CDR3 protein. The sample has more than 900,000 distinct CDR3 sequences; approximately 32% are singletons. This clonotype was counted many times. Its matching antigen is unknown. Germline V gives CDR1 DFQATT, CDR2 SNEGSKA (reference sequence). V dropped 7 bases and J dropped 0; count of bases not matched to a gene: 6. CDR3 length: 14 residues. These sequences were also reported in another study, on T cells of mothers and their children. That study adds: With unrelated pairs as the comparison, related mother-child pairs had a slightly higher overlap that was not significant.

This clonotype was sampled from a woman in her thirties or forties in good health. Sequenced sample: blood. The rearrangement joins TRBV20-1 to TRBJ2-1, with 7 bases matching TRBD1. This CDR3 reads CSVYGQASYNEQFF. CDR3 DNA: TGCAGTGTTTATGGACAGGCCTCCTACAATGAGCAGTTCTTC.